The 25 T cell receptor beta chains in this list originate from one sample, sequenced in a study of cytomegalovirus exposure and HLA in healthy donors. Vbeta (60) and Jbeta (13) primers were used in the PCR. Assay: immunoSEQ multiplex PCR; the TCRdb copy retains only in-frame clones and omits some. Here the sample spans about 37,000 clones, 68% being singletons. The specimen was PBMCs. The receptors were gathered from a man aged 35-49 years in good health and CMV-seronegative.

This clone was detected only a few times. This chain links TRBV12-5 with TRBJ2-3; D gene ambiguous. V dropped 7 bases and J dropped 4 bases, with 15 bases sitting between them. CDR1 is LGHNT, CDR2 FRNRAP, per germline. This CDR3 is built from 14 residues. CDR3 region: CASVLPHGADTQYF. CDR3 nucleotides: TGTGCTAGTGTCCTCCCCCACGGAGCAGATACGCAGTATTTT.

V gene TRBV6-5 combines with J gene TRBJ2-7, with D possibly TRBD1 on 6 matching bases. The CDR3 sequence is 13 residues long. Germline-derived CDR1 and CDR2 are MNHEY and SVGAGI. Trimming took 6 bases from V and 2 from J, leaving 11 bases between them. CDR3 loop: CASRRTATYEQYF. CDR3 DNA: TGTGCCAGCAGACGGACAGCAACCTACGAGCAGTACTTC.

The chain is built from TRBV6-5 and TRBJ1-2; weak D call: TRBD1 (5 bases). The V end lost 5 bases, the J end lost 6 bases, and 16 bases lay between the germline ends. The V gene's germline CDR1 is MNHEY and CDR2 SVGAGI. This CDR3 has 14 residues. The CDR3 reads CASSPDRFFDGYTF. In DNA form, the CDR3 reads TGTGCCAGCAGTCCCGACAGATTCTTCGATGGCTACACCTTC.

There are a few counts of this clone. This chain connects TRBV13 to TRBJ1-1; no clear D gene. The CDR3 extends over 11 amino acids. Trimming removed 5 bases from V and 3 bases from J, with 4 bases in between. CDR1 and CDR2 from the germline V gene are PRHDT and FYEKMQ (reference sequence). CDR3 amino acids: CASSGYTEAFF. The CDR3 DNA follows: TGTGCCAGCAGCGGCTACACTGAAGCTTTCTTT. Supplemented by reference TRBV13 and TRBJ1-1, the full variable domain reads AAGVIQSPRHLIKEKRETATLKCYPIPRHDTVYWYQQGPGQDPQFLISFYEKMQSDKGSIPDRFSAQQFSDYHSELNMSSLELGDSALYFCASSGYTEAFFGQGTRLTVV.

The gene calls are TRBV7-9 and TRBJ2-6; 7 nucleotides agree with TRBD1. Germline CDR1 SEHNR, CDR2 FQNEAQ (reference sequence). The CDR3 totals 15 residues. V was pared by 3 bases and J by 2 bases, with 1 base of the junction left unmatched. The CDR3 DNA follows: TGTGCCAGCAGCTTTCAGGGGGCTGGGGCCAACGTCCTGACTTTC. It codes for CASSFQGAGANVLTF.

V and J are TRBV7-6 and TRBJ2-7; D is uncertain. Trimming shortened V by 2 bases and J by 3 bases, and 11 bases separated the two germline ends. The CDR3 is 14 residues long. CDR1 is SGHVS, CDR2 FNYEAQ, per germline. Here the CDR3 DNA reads TGTGCCAGCAGCTTAACGCAAAACTTCTACGAGCAGTACTTC. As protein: CASSLTQNFYEQYF.

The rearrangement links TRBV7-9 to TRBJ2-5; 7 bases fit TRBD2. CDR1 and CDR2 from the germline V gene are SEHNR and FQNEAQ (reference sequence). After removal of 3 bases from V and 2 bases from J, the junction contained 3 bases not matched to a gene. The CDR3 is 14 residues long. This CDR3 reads CASSLAGVQETQYF. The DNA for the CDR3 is TGTGCCAGCAGCTTGGCGGGGGTACAAGAGACCCAGTACTTC.

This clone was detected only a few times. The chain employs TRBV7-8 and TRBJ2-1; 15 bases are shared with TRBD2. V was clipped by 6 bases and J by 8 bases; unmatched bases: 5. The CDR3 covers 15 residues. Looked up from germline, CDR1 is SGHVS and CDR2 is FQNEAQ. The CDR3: CASRRTSGGGDEQFF. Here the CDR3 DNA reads TGTGCCAGCAGGCGGACTAGCGGGGGGGGTGATGAGCAGTTCTTC.

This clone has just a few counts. The CDR3 here is CASSLIPGQKLFF. The CDR3 nucleotides are TGTGCCAGCAGCTTAATCCCAGGACAGAAACTGTTTTTT. The gene calls are TRBV7-3 and TRBJ1-4; possible D gene TRBD1, 6 bases. The CDR3 consists of 13 residues. The V end lost 1 base, the J end lost 11 bases, and 11 bases lay between the germline ends. Germline values: CDR1 SGHTA, CDR2 FQGTGA. The full variable domain, its missing parts supplied by reference TRBV7-3 and TRBJ1-4, is GAGVSQTPSNKVTEKGKYVELRCDPISGHTALYWYRQSLGQGPEFLIYFQGTGAADDSGLPNDRFFAVRPEGSVSTLKIQRTERGDSAVYLCASSLIPGQKLFFGSGTQLSVL.

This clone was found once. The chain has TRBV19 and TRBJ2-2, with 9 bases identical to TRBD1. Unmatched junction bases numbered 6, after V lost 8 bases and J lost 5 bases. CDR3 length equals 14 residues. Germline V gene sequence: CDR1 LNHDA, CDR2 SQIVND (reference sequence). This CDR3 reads CASRTGDNTGELFF. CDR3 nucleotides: TGTGCCAGTCGGACAGGGGATAATACCGGGGAGCTGTTTTTT.

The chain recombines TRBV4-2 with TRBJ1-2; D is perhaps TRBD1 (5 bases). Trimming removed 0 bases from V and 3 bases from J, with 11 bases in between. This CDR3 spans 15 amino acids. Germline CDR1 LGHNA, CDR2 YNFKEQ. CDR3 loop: CASSQDEGGDYGYTF. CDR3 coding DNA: TGTGCCAGCAGCCAAGATGAAGGAGGGGACTATGGCTACACCTTC.

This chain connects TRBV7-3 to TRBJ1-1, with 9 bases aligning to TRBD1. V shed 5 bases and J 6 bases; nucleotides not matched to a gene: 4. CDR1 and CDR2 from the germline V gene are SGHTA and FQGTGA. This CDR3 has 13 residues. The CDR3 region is CASSEDRGAEAFF. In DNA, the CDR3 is TGTGCCAGCAGCGAAGACAGGGGGGCTGAAGCTTTCTTT.

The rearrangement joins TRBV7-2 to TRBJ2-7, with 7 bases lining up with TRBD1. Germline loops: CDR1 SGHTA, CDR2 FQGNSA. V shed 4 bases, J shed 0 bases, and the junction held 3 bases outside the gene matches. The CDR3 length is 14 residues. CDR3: CASSSGQVSYEQYF. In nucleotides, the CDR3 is TGTGCCAGCAGCTCCGGACAGGTCTCCTACGAGCAGTACTTC.

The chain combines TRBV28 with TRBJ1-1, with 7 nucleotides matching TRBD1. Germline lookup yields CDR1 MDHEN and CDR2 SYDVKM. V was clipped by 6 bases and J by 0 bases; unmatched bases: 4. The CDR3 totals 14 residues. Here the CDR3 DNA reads TGTGCCAGCAGGCCAGGGGGGATGAACACTGAAGCTTTCTTT. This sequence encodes CASRPGGMNTEAFF.

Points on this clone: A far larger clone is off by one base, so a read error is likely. Here the CDR3 reads CGVSQGDGTEAFF. CDR3 coding DNA: TGCGGCGTGTCACAGGGGGACGGAACTGAAGCTTTCTTT. J is TRBJ1-1 and V is TRBV29-1, with 8 bases aligning to TRBD1. Looked up from germline, CDR1 is SQVTM and CDR2 is ANQGSEA. The CDR3 runs to 13 residues.

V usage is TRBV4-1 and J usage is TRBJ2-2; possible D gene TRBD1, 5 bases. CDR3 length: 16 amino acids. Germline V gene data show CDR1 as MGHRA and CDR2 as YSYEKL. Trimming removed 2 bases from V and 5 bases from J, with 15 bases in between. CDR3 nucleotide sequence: TGCGCCAGCAGCCAACTCCCAGGCCCAGGGACCGGGGAGCTGTTTTTT. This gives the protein CASSQLPGPGTGELFF.

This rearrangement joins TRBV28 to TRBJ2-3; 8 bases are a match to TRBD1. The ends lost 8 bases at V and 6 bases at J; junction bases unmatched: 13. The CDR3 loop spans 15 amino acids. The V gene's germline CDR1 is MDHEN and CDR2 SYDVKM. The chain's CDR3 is CASHQADRVLDTQYF. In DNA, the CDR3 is TGTGCCAGCCATCAGGCGGACAGGGTGCTGGATACGCAGTATTTT.

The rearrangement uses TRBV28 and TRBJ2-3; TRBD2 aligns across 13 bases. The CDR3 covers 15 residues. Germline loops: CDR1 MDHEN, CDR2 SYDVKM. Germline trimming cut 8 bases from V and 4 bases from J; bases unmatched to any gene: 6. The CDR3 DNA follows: TGTGCCAGCGGGGCGGGGACTAGCGGGGCAGATACGCAGTATTTT. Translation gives CASGAGTSGADTQYF.

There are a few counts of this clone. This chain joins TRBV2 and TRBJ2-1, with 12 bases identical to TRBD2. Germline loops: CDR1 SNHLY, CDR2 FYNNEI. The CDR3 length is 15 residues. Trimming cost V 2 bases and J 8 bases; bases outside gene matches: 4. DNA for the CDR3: TGTGCCAGCAGTGAATCCTGGACTAGCGGGGATGAGCAGTTCTTC. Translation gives CASSESWTSGDEQFF. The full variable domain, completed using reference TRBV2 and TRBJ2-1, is EPEVTQTPSHQVTQMGQEVILRCVPISNHLYFYWYRQILGQKVEFLVSFYNNEISEKSEIFDDQFSVERPDGSNFTLKIRSTKLEDSAMYFCASSESWTSGDEQFFGPGTRLTVL.

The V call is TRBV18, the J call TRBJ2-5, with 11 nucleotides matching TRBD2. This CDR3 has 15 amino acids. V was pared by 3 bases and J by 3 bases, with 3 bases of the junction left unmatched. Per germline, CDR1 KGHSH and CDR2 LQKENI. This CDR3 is CASSPTSGEKETQYF. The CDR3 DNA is TGTGCCAGCTCACCGACTAGCGGGGAAAAAGAGACCCAGTACTTC.

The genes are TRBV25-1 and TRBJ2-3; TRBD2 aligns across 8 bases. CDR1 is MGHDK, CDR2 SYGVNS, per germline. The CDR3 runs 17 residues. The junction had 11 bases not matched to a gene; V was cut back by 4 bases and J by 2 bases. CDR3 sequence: CASSVRGWRGATDTQYF. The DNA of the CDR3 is TGTGCCAGCAGTGTAAGAGGATGGCGGGGGGCCACAGATACGCAGTATTTT.

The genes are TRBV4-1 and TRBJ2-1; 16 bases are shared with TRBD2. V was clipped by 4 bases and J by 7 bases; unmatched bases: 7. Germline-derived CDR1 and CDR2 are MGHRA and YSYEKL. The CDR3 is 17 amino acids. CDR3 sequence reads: CASSPEMGLAGGNEQFF. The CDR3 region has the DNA TGCGCCAGCAGCCCTGAGATGGGACTAGCGGGGGGGAATGAGCAGTTCTTC.

The CDR3 reads CASSPTTSGGAYEQYF. CDR3 nucleotide sequence: TGTGCCAGCAGTCCGACGACTAGCGGGGGAGCTTACGAGCAGTACTTC. This chain connects TRBV6-6 to TRBJ2-7; TRBD2 agrees at 12 bases. Trimming cost V 5 bases and J 4 bases; bases outside gene matches: 9. The CDR3 is 16 residues long. Germline V lookup: CDR1 MNHNY, CDR2 SVGAGI (reference sequence).

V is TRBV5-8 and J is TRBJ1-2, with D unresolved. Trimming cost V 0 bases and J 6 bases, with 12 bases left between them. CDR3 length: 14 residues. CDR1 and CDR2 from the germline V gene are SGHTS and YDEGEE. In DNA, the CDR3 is TGTGCCAGCAGCTTGGTGTACAGTCCAAATGGCTACACCTTC. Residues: CASSLVYSPNGYTF.

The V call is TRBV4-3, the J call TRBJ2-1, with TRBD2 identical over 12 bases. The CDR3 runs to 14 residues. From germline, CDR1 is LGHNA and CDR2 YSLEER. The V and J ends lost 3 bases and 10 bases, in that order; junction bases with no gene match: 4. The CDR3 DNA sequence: TGCGCCAGCAGCCAGGGCGGACTAGCGGGGGAGCAGTTCTTC. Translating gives CASSQGGLAGEQFF.